The 16 T cell receptor beta chains given below trace back to one sample, sequenced in a study of blood T cells in healthy people across ages. A second PCR, run for about 6 to 11 cycles, used a sample-barcoded 5' primer plus a J-beta primer mix. One entry per CDR3 protein, called by TCRdb with MiXCR from the 5' RACE reads. The table has 550,000 to 800,000 distinct CDR3 sequences, 21% seen once. Sequenced sample: blood. All receptors derive from a man between 65 and 85 years old in good health.

In this sample, this clonotype turned up a few times. J is TRBJ1-5 and V is TRBV20-1; the match to TRBD1 covers 9 bases. The trim removed 3 bases at V and 5 bases at J, leaving 2 bases unmatched. From germline, CDR1 is DFQATT and CDR2 SNEGSKA (reference sequence). The CDR3 totals 13 residues. As DNA, the CDR3 is TGCAGTGCTAGTCGGACAGGGGATCAGCCCCAGCATTTT. Translated, it gives CSASRTGDQPQHF.

The chain has TRBV29-1 and TRBJ2-3, with 7 bases aligning to TRBD1. V gave up 7 bases and J gave up 2 bases; unmatched junction bases: 9. CDR3 length: 14 residues. Germline V gene sequence: CDR1 SQVTM, CDR2 ANQGSEA. The CDR3 DNA is TGCAGCGGATTACAGGGGACAAACACAGATACGCAGTATTTT. It encodes CSGLQGTNTDTQYF.

The genes are TRBV6-4 and TRBJ2-3, with 12 bases identical to TRBD2. Losses at the gene ends were 0 bases for V and 0 bases for J; bases not matched to a gene: 1. The CDR3 is 17 residues long. Germline loops: CDR1 MRHNA, CDR2 SNTAGT. The CDR3 spells CASSDSGLAGSTDTQYF. The CDR3 coding sequence is TGTGCCAGCAGTGACTCCGGACTAGCGGGGAGCACAGATACGCAGTATTTT.

This clonotype has a handful of counts. The rearrangement links TRBV20-1 to TRBJ2-7; D may be TRBD1 (6 bases). This CDR3 region has 14 residues. CDR1 DFQATT and CDR2 SNEGSKA come from the germline V gene (reference sequence). V was shortened by 4 bases and J by 0 bases, with 13 bases between the two germline ends. CDR3 in DNA: TGCAGTGCTAAAGTACAGGGCAGCTCCTACGAGCAGTACTTC. Its protein is CSAKVQGSSYEQYF.

This clonotype was observed a handful of times. The CDR3 sequence: CASSQTLAAGGELFF. The CDR3 DNA reads TGTGCCAGCAGCCAGACCCTAGCGGCCGGCGGGGAGCTGTTTTTT. The chain carries TRBV7-8 and TRBJ2-2; TRBD2 aligns across 7 bases. The V segment lost 5 bases and the J segment 7 bases; nucleotides outside the gene matches: 10. The CDR3 runs 15 residues. Looked up from germline, CDR1 is SGHVS and CDR2 is FQNEAQ.

The chain uses TRBV3-1 and TRBJ2-7; 9 bases line up with TRBD2. The V segment lost 0 bases and the J segment 4 bases; nucleotides outside the gene matches: 7. From germline, CDR1 is LGHDT and CDR2 YNNKEL (reference sequence). The CDR3 consists of 16 residues. CDR3 protein: CASSQEGRTSVYEQYF. CDR3 in DNA: TGTGCCAGCAGCCAAGAGGGGCGGACTAGCGTGTACGAGCAGTACTTC.

The chain is built from TRBV29-1 and TRBJ2-5; TRBD1 is a possible D gene (5 bases). The J call may be wrong; the DNA end is better matched by TRBJ2-1. CDR1 is SQVTM and CDR2 is ANQGSEA in the germline V gene. There are 12 residues in the CDR3. This chain's CDR3 is CSVVSGNLEQFF. CDR3 bases: TGCAGCGTTGTGTCAGGGAACCTTGAGCAGTTCTTC.

The table lists this clonotype with a few counts. The J gene is TRBJ1-4, the V gene TRBV12-3 or TRBV12-4; D may be TRBD1 (6 bases). The CDR3 totals 12 residues. Trimming stripped 8 bases from V and 4 bases from J, with 8 bases between. CDR3 residues: CASGRGNEKLFF. DNA for the CDR3: TGTGCCAGCGGCAGGGGTAATGAAAAACTGTTTTTT.

This clonotype is a singleton in its sample. The CDR3 loop is CASSDPQTSGSPYNEQFF. The CDR3 coding sequence is TGTGCCAGCAGTGATCCACAGACTAGCGGGAGCCCCTACAATGAGCAGTTCTTC. The chain combines TRBV6-1 with TRBJ2-1, with TRBD2 matching 12 bases. Germline assignment: CDR1 MNHNS and CDR2 SASEGT. Trimming removed 3 bases from V and 2 bases from J; junction bases left unmatched: 8. The CDR3 is made up of 18 amino acids.

This rearrangement joins TRBV7-8 to TRBJ2-2; 9 bases align to TRBD2. This CDR3 has 16 residues. The junction had 3 bases not matched to a gene; V was cut back by 2 bases and J by 2 bases. CDR1 SGHVS and CDR2 FQNEAQ come from the germline V gene. The CDR3 sequence is CASSLRLAENTGELFF. In DNA, the CDR3 is TGTGCCAGCAGCTTAAGACTAGCGGAAAACACCGGGGAGCTGTTTTTT.

This clonotype was seen a handful of times. This chain uses TRBV11-2 with TRBJ2-2, with D hard to call. Germline-derived CDR1 and CDR2 are SGHAT and FQNNGV. This CDR3 contains 14 residues. V shed 5 bases and J shed 3 bases, with 10 bases lying between them. The CDR3 DNA is TGTGCCAGCAGCGCCAGCGAATACACCGGGGAGCTGTTTTTT. It yields the protein CASSASEYTGELFF.

This clonotype was picked up many times. J is TRBJ2-2 and V is TRBV6-1; 10 nucleotides agree with TRBD1. The germline CDR1 and CDR2 sequences are MNHNS and SASEGT. J lost 0 bases, V lost 6 bases, and 13 bases had no gene match. The CDR3 spans 19 residues. This CDR3 is CASRIGRDRGVSNTGELFF. DNA for the CDR3: TGTGCCAGCAGGATTGGAAGGGACAGGGGCGTCTCGAACACCGGGGAGCTGTTTTTT.

This clonotype occurred many times. One end of the junction is discordant with germline, which a read error may explain. The gene calls are TRBV29-1 and TRBJ2-7; 10 bases line up with TRBD2. The CDR3 spans 16 residues. CDR1 SQVTM and CDR2 ANQGSEA come from the germline V gene. The CDR3 here is CSVEGTSVLHSYEQYF. CDR3 DNA sequence: TGCAGCGTGGAAGGGACTAGCGTACTCCACTCCTACGAGCAGTACTTC.

V and J are TRBV14 and TRBJ2-1, with 9 bases that match TRBD1. V gave up 4 bases and J gave up 0 bases; unmatched junction bases: 7. From germline, CDR1 is SGHDN and CDR2 FVKESK. This CDR3 region has 17 residues. The CDR3 spells CASSRDRGLGSYNEQFF. CDR3 nucleotides: TGTGCCAGCAGCCGAGACAGGGGGTTGGGCTCCTACAATGAGCAGTTCTTC.

This clonotype showed up many times. The J gene is TRBJ2-1, the V gene TRBV29-1; 10 nucleotides line up with TRBD1. With 4 bases clipped from V and 3 bases from J, the junction kept 0 bases outside the gene matches. This CDR3 spans 13 amino acids. Germline CDR1 SQVTM, CDR2 ANQGSEA. The CDR3 nucleotides read TGCAGCGTTGGGACAGGGGGCTACAATGAGCAGTTCTTC. Amino acids: CSVGTGGYNEQFF.

The gene calls are TRBV2 and TRBJ1-5; 9 nucleotides align to TRBD1. CDR3 length: 14 residues. Losses at the gene ends were 5 bases for V and 7 bases for J; bases not matched to a gene: 6. Germline CDR1 reads SNHLY; CDR2 reads FYNNEI. CDR3 sequence reads: CASSLGTGRQPQHF. Written as DNA, the CDR3 is TGTGCCAGCAGTCTCGGGACAGGGAGGCAGCCCCAGCATTTT.